These 10 T cell receptor beta chains came from one sample sequenced in a study of PD-1 blockade in classical Hodgkin lymphoma. Exposure to brentuximab vedotin varied, and each patient had relapsed following autologous stem cell transplantation. The data were produced by immunoSEQ multiplex PCR, yet TCRdb's version contains in-frame clones alone and is incomplete. The sample holds around 19,000 clones, more than 60% seen once. Material: peripheral blood mononuclear cells (PBMCs), obtained at baseline. The receptors originated from a human donor with classical Hodgkin lymphoma.

The J gene is TRBJ2-7, the V gene TRBV7-9, with D tentatively TRBD2 (7 bases). The CDR3 extends over 16 amino acids. V dropped 7 bases and J dropped 5 bases, with 24 bases sitting between them. CDR1 is SEHNR, CDR2 FQNEAQ, per germline (reference sequence). As DNA, the CDR3 is TGTGCCAGCAACTCCTCCTGGACTAGGGGGGACCACGAGCAGTACTTC. Protein sequence: CASNSSWTRGDHEQYF.

V and J are TRBV11-2 and TRBJ1-2; no clear D gene. Trimming stripped 1 base from V and 3 bases from J, with 3 bases between. Germline CDR1 SGHAT, CDR2 FQNNGV. CDR3 size: 12 residues. CDR3 DNA sequence: TGTGCCAGCAGCTTAGCTGACTATGGCTACACCTTC. It specifies CASSLADYGYTF.

The gene calls are TRBV6-5 and TRBJ1-2; a possible D gene is TRBD1 (5 bases). There are 12 residues in the CDR3. The germline CDR1 and CDR2 sequences are MNHEY and SVGAGI. Trimming cost V 4 bases and J 5 bases, with 8 bases left between them. CDR3 loop: CASSSQGYGYTF. CDR3 DNA: TGTGCCAGCAGTTCGCAGGGATATGGCTACACCTTC.

The V gene is TRBV19, the J gene TRBJ1-3; no reliable D call. The V end was cut by 3 bases, the J end by 0 bases, with 9 bases between. Germline assignment: CDR1 LNHDA and CDR2 SQIVND (reference sequence). The CDR3 sequence is 15 residues long. As DNA, the CDR3 is TGTGCCAGTAGTATGGGCCTGGCCTCTGGAAACACCATATATTTT. Protein product: CASSMGLASGNTIYF.

V is TRBV5-6 and J is TRBJ2-7; D is undetermined. The CDR3 covers 17 residues. Trimming stripped 3 bases from V and 2 bases from J, with 21 bases between. Germline V gene data show CDR1 as SGHDT and CDR2 as YYEEEE. The CDR3 protein is CASSSYDFQNSPYEQYF. The CDR3 nucleotides read TGTGCCAGCAGCTCTTACGATTTTCAGAATTCCCCCTACGAGCAGTACTTC.

The chain's CDR3 is CASSTAGTGTDTQYF. CDR3 bases: TGTGCCAGCAGTACCGCCGGGACAGGCACAGATACGCAGTATTTT. The J gene is TRBJ2-3, the V gene TRBV27; 7 nucleotides line up with TRBD1. In germline, CDR1 is MNHEY, CDR2 SMNVEV (reference sequence). The V gene end was trimmed by 5 bases and the J gene end by 1 base; junction bases not matched to a gene: 6. CDR3 size: 15 residues.

There are a few counts of this clone. The V and J genes are TRBV19 and TRBJ1-4; D not resolved. The CDR3 contains 15 residues. Germline CDR1 and CDR2: LNHDA and SQIVND (reference sequence). Trimming removed 5 bases from V and 4 bases from J, with 14 bases in between. This CDR3 reads CASSPNTGSNEKLFF. DNA of the CDR3: TGTGCCAGTAGTCCCAACACTGGAAGTAATGAAAAACTGTTTTTT.

This clone was recorded a few times. This sequence joins TRBV27 and TRBJ1-3; 7 bases map to TRBD1. The CDR3 is 16 amino acids. V shed 8 bases and J 0 bases; nucleotides not matched to a gene: 10. Looked up from germline, CDR1 is MNHEY and CDR2 is SMNVEV (reference sequence). Here the CDR3 reads CASSLQGPSSGNTIYF. CDR3 coding DNA: TGTGCCAGCTCTCTACAGGGGCCGAGCTCTGGAAACACCATATATTTT.

V and J are TRBV9 and TRBJ1-5, with a tentative D call TRBD1 (6 bases). V was trimmed by 4 bases and J by 5 bases, leaving 16 bases between them. The CDR3 extends over 15 amino acids. Germline CDR1 reads SGDLS; CDR2 reads YYNGEE. The CDR3 reads CASSSDDRLDQPQHF. The DNA of the CDR3 is TGTGCCAGCAGCTCCGACGACAGGTTGGATCAGCCCCAGCATTTT.

The chain combines TRBV4-2 with TRBJ1-5; perhaps TRBD1 as D (5 bases). The length of the CDR3 is 15 residues. The germline V gene encodes CDR1 LGHNA and CDR2 YNFKEQ. Trimming shortened V by 1 base and J by 3 bases, and 10 bases separated the two germline ends. The CDR3 region is CASSQAAGTNQPQHF. The CDR3 DNA sequence: TGTGCCAGCAGCCAAGCTGCAGGGACCAATCAGCCCCAGCATTTT.